Below, 18 T cell receptor beta chains from the same sample are listed, as sequenced in a study of Graves' ophthalmopathy and Graves' hyperthyroidism. RNA served as the template for amplifying TCR beta CDR3 regions. RT-PCR with HTBI primers came first, then second-round multiplex PCR. Each CDR3 protein is one row after TCRdb ran MiXCR on the multiplex PCR reads. The sample consists of about 550,000 distinct CDR3 sequences, approximately 37% of them appearing once. Sequencing was done on a sample of peripheral blood or thyroid tissue (not recorded which). These receptors all stem from an adult man with Graves' hyperthyroidism.

This clonotype was seen repeatedly, ten times or more. The chain couples TRBV5-8 to TRBJ2-5; D is tentatively TRBD1 or TRBD2 (5 bases each). Trimming pared 3 bases from V and 4 bases from J, leaving 10 bases between. CDR1 is SGHTS, CDR2 YDEGEE, per germline. CDR3 size: 13 residues. CDR3 sequence reads: CASSSAGRETQYF. CDR3 DNA: TGTGCCAGCAGCTCAGCAGGGAGAGAGACCCAGTACTTC.

CDR3 in amino acids: CASSSRTPIQGSGNTIYF. The CDR3 DNA reads TGCGCCAGCAGCTCCCGGACCCCTATACAGGGGTCTGGAAACACCATATATTTT. The V and J genes are TRBV5-1 and TRBJ1-3; 7 nucleotides agree with TRBD1. Trimming removed 3 bases from V and 1 base from J; junction bases left unmatched: 13. CDR3 length: 18 residues. Per germline, CDR1 SGHRS and CDR2 YFSETQ.

This clonotype was recorded many times. The genes are TRBV5-8 and TRBJ1-1; no definite D call. The length of the CDR3 is 15 residues. CDR1 is SGHTS and CDR2 is YDEGEE in the germline V gene. V gave up 1 base and J gave up 1 base, with 11 bases separating them. For the CDR3, the DNA is TGTGCCAGCAGCTTGATGGGCGGCTCGAACACTGAAGCTTTCTTT. Translating it yields CASSLMGGSNTEAFF.

The chain uses TRBV28 and TRBJ2-1, with TRBD1 as a possible D gene (5 bases). The assigned J gene may be wrong: the sequence end matches TRBJ2-7 better. The CDR3 has 13 residues. Germline V gene data show CDR1 as MDHEN and CDR2 as SYDVKM. Written as DNA, the CDR3 is TGTGCCAGCAACAACTTGATGGACAATGAGCAGTACTTC. Its translation: CASNNLMDNEQYF.

CDR3 in DNA: TGCAGCGTAGAGGTGACAGATACGCAGTATTTT. Protein: CSVEVTDTQYF. The genes are TRBV29-1 and TRBJ2-3; D call uncertain. This CDR3 is built from 11 residues. Per the germline V gene, CDR1 is SQVTM and CDR2 is ANQGSEA. V was clipped by 6 bases and J by 3 bases, with 7 bases between them.

The table lists this clonotype with many counts. The V and J genes are TRBV12-3 or TRBV12-4 and TRBJ2-7; no clear D. This CDR3 has 15 amino acids. V lost 1 base and J lost 0, with 10 bases in between. The CDR3 bases are TGTGCCAGCAGTTTAGGGACGGCCAGCTCCTACGAGCAGTACTTC. Translation: CASSLGTASSYEQYF.

This clonotype was seen at least ten times. The chain couples TRBV7-8 to TRBJ2-7, with a possible D match to TRBD1 (5 bases). Germline V gene sequence: CDR1 SGHVS, CDR2 FQNEAQ. CDR3 size: 11 residues. V was pared by 7 bases and J by 5 bases, with 9 bases between. The CDR3 DNA is TGTGCCAGCACCGACAGTAACGAGCAGTACTTC. Its protein product is CASTDSNEQYF.

The chain links TRBV5-5 to TRBJ2-7; 7 bases are shared with TRBD1. There are 14 residues in the CDR3. V shed 4 bases and J 3 bases; nucleotides not matched to a gene: 7. The germline V gene has CDR1 SGHKS and CDR2 YYEKEE (reference sequence). CDR3 nucleotides: TGTGCCAGCAGCCGACAGGGTGGGATCTACGAGCAGTACTTC. Its translation: CASSRQGGIYEQYF.

This clonotype appeared many times. CDR3 nucleotides: TGTGCCAGCAGCCACGGACTAGCCTACGAGCAGTACTTC. Translation: CASSHGLAYEQYF. The chain combines TRBV14 with TRBJ2-7; 7 bases fit TRBD2. Per germline, CDR1 SGHDN and CDR2 FVKESK. The CDR3 runs 13 residues. The junction had 1 base not matched to a gene; V was cut back by 3 bases and J by 2 bases.

The V gene is TRBV10-3, the J gene TRBJ2-3; TRBD2 matches 10 bases. This CDR3 comprises 15 residues. Germline loops: CDR1 ENHRY, CDR2 SYGVKD. V was pared by 7 bases and J by 4 bases, with 8 bases of the junction left unmatched. CDR3 in DNA: TGTGCCATCACCGGAGCGGGGGGGCCGGCAGATACGCAGTATTTT. Protein product: CAITGAGGPADTQYF.

The chain links TRBV25-1 to TRBJ1-1; D is possibly TRBD1 (6 bases). The V gene's germline CDR1 is MGHDK and CDR2 SYGVNS. The CDR3 contains 15 residues. Trimming left V 4 bases short and J 1 base short, with 13 bases between. CDR3 region: CASSVLLGQNTEAFF. DNA for the CDR3: TGTGCCAGCAGTGTACTCCTGGGACAGAACACTGAAGCTTTCTTT. The entire variable domain, with the rest obtained from reference TRBV25-1 and TRBJ1-1, is as follows: EADIYQTPRYLVIGTGKKITLECSQTMGHDKMYWYQQDPGMELHLIHYSYGVNSTEKGDLSSESTVSRIRTEHFPLTLESARPSHTSQYLCASSVLLGQNTEAFFGQGTRLTVV.

For this clonotype: At one of its ends the junction is not consistent with the germline gene, which may arise from a read error. The chain uses TRBV7-8 and TRBJ2-2; the match to TRBD1 covers 9 bases. The germline gives CDR1 SGHVS, CDR2 FQNEAQ. CDR3 length: 14 amino acids. In DNA, the CDR3 is TGTGCCAGCAGTTTAGGGACAGGGCCCGGGGAGCTGTTTTTT. Its translation is CASSLGTGPGELFF.

This clonotype was detected only once. V gene TRBV12-3 or TRBV12-4 combines with J gene TRBJ2-7; 9 nucleotides agree with TRBD1. CDR3 size: 15 residues. Trimming removed 5 bases from V and 6 bases from J; junction bases left unmatched: 11. The DNA for the CDR3 is TGTGCCAGCAGTCAACACCCCGGGACAGGGCTCGAGCAGTACTTC. Protein product: CASSQHPGTGLEQYF.

Ten or more counts support this clonotype. This rearrangement joins TRBV29-1 to TRBJ2-5, with 12 bases lining up with TRBD1. The length of the CDR3 is 16 residues. In germline, CDR1 is SQVTM, CDR2 ANQGSEA. The V and J ends lost 1 base and 1 base, in that order; junction bases with no gene match: 4. The CDR3 loop reads CSVEGGTGGLQETQYF. CDR3 nucleotides: TGCAGCGTTGAAGGGGGGACAGGGGGCCTCCAAGAGACCCAGTACTTC. Looking up the rest from reference TRBV29-1 and TRBJ2-5 gives the full variable domain: SAVISQKPSRDICQRGTSLTIQCQVDSQVTMMFWYRQQPGQSLTLIATANQGSEATYESGFVIDKFPISRPNLTFSTLTVSNMSPEDSSIYLCSVEGGTGGLQETQYFGPGTRLLVL.

This clonotype was detected ten times or more. Mismatch with germline at one junction end may stem from a read error. The gene calls are TRBV10-3 and TRBJ2-5; 12 nucleotides align to TRBD1. CDR3 size: 17 residues. Looked up from germline, CDR1 is ENHRY and CDR2 is SYGVKD. The DNA of the CDR3 is TGTGCCAGCAGTGAAGCGACGTGGGACAGGGGGCTTGAGACCCAGTACTTC. Translation gives CASSEATWDRGLETQYF.

The sample holds many counts of this clonotype. The V and J genes are TRBV12-3 or TRBV12-4 and TRBJ1-1; 7 bases align to TRBD1. J gave up 4 bases and V 7 bases, and 9 bases lay outside the gene matches. The CDR3 is 14 residues long. CDR3 amino acids: CASTMTGIITEAFF. Written as DNA, the CDR3 is TGTGCCAGCACCATGACAGGGATCATCACTGAAGCTTTCTTT.

DNA for the CDR3: TGTGCCAGCAGCAAGGGACAGACCACCGGGGAGCTGTTTTTT. This gives the protein CASSKGQTTGELFF. The chain is built from TRBV7-9 and TRBJ2-2; 7 positions agree with TRBD1. Germline V gene data show CDR1 as SEHNR and CDR2 as FQNEAQ (reference sequence). The CDR3 covers 14 residues. The V and J ends lost 5 bases and 4 bases, in that order; junction bases with no gene match: 4.

The sample holds one count of this clonotype. The V call is TRBV7-2, the J call TRBJ2-1; TRBD2 aligns across 8 bases. Germline V CDR1 and CDR2: SGHTA, FQGNSA. V lost 4 bases, J lost 1 base, and 6 bases stayed unmatched. The CDR3 length is 16 residues. CDR3 nucleotide sequence: TGTGCCAGCAGCTCCGGACTAGCTATATCCTACAATGAGCAGTTCTTC. Translation gives CASSSGLAISYNEQFF.